The rows below give T cell receptor beta chains drawn from one sample of a study of T cell responses to AZD1222 COVID-19 vaccine. The protocol was immunoSEQ multiplex PCR, while the TCRdb copy is restricted to in-frame clones and leaves out a portion. Among approximately 110,000 clones, roughly 82% were seen once, and the ten largest hold 5%. The starting material was peripheral blood, obtained on day 0 of AZD1222 vaccination. These receptor sequences come from an adult in good health. Both conserved end residues are part of each CDR3. Fields, in order: clone size, D gene, V gene, J gene, CDR3 protein, CDR3 DNA. A D gene is named only where the DNA matches it firmly. Rows may omit the clone size; those that give it use once, few, many or a size class.

-,-,TRBV11-2,TRBJ2-2,CASRRRAFTGELFF,TGTGCCAGCCGACGGCGGGCCTTCACCGGGGAGCTGTTTTTT
-,-,TRBV6-5,TRBJ1-1,CATAGQSNTEAFF,TGTGCCACGGCGGGGCAGTCGAACACTGAAGCTTTCTTT
-,-,TRBV10-3,TRBJ2-6,CAITGAGANVLTF,TGTGCCATCACAGGAGCTGGGGCCAACGTCCTGACTTTC
-,TRBD2,TRBV19,TRBJ2-7,CASSGLAGSYEQYF,TGTGCCAGTAGTGGACTAGCGGGGAGCTACGAGCAGTACTTC
-,TRBD1,TRBV3-1/TRBV3-2,TRBJ2-1,CASSPRQGAYNEQFF,TGTGCCAGCAGTCCCAGACAGGGGGCCTACAATGAGCAGTTCTTC
-,-,TRBV15,TRBJ2-6,CATSPQGAGANVLTF,TGTGCCACCAGCCCACAGGGAGCTGGGGCCAACGTCCTGACTTTC
-,-,TRBV7-2,TRBJ2-7,CASSSDRNTYEQYF,TGTGCCAGCAGCTCGGACAGAAATACCTACGAGCAGTACTTC
-,-,TRBV2,TRBJ2-7,CASSEVAASSYEQYF,TGTGCCAGCAGTGAAGTAGCGGCGAGCTCCTACGAGCAGTACTTC
-,-,TRBV7-9,TRBJ2-3,CASSLGTLGDTQYF,TGTGCCAGCAGCTTGGGTACCCTAGGGGATACGCAGTATTTT
-,-,TRBV5-1,TRBJ2-7,CASSLNTVMGEQYF,TGCGCCAGCAGCTTAAACACCGTAATGGGGGAGCAGTACTTC
-,-,TRBV20-1,TRBJ1-2,CSHHQGGGYTF,TGCAGTCACCACCAAGGAGGAGGCTACACCTTC
once,-,TRBV15,TRBJ1-5,CATSRRLQGPQHF,TGTGCCACCAGCAGAAGGTTACAGGGACCCCAGCATTTT
once,-,TRBV21-1,TRBJ2-3,CASSKITESTDTQYF,TGTGCCAGCAGCAAAATAACAGAGAGCACAGATACGCAGTATTTT
-,TRBD1,TRBV5-1,TRBJ2-2,CASSSTGQLLNTGELFF,TGCGCCAGCAGCTCCACGGGACAGCTCTTGAACACCGGGGAGCTGTTTTTT
-,-,TRBV6-2/TRBV6-3,TRBJ2-5,CASSYVRGTQETQYF,TGTGCCAGCAGTTACGTCCGGGGTACTCAAGAGACCCAGTACTTC
-,TRBD1,TRBV6-5,TRBJ1-3,CASRDREVAGNTIYF,TGTGCCAGCAGAGACAGGGAAGTAGCTGGAAACACCATATATTTT
once,-,TRBV6-5,TRBJ2-1,CASRDGNEQFF,TGTGCCAGCCGGGATGGCAATGAGCAGTTCTTC
-,-,TRBV6-5,TRBJ2-7,CASRLLGTVEQYF,TGTGCCAGCAGGTTACTAGGAACCGTCGAGCAGTACTTC
-,-,TRBV5-1,TRBJ1-6,CASRSLGQRYRSYNSPLHF,TGCGCCAGCAGATCCTTAGGGCAGCGTTATCGCTCCTATAATTCACCCCTCCACTTT
-,TRBD2,TRBV5-1,TRBJ2-1,CASSWGLAGPYNEQFF,TGCGCCAGCAGCTGGGGACTAGCTGGCCCCTACAATGAGCAGTTCTTC
-,TRBD2,TRBV5-1,TRBJ2-4,CASTSGGENIQYF,TGCGCCAGCACCTCGGGAGGGGAGAACATTCAGTACTTC
-,-,TRBV6-1,TRBJ1-3,CASSTTGFGNTIYF,TGTGCCAGCAGTACGACAGGTTTTGGAAACACCATATATTTT
-,TRBD1,TRBV10-3,TRBJ1-1,CAISEPAEGARGSFF,TGTGCCATCAGTGAGCCCGCAGAGGGGGCTAGAGGGTCTTTCTTT
-,-,TRBV2,TRBJ2-7,CASTGLTTYEQYF,TGTGCCAGCACGGGACTGACAACCTACGAGCAGTACTTC